One sample yielded the 3 T cell receptor beta chains listed below, sequenced in a study of T cell changes during pregnancy in multiple sclerosis. Produced via immunoSEQ multiplex PCR; TCRdb's table is partial and in-frame only. This table holds fewer than 150,000 clones, roughly 95% found once. This specimen consisted of peripheral blood, obtained after pregnancy. Receptors were obtained from a female donor with multiple sclerosis, enrolled in a pregnancy study.

The V gene is TRBV15, the J gene TRBJ1-4, with D tentatively TRBD1 (6 bases). The CDR3 is made up of 15 amino acids. Germline V gene data show CDR1 as LNHNV and CDR2 as YYDKDF (reference sequence). V lost 1 base and J lost 3, with 9 bases in between. The CDR3 protein is CATSRATGSNEKLFF. As DNA, the CDR3 is TGTGCCACCAGCAGAGCTACAGGGTCTAATGAAAAACTGTTTTTT.

This clone came up a few times. The V call is TRBV7-2, the J call TRBJ1-5; D gene uncertain. CDR1 and CDR2 from the germline V gene are SGHTA and FQGNSA. CDR3 size: 15 residues. V gave up 2 bases and J gave up 5 bases, with 13 bases separating them. The CDR3 DNA reads as TGTGCCAGCAGCTTAAGGAATGCAGGTGATCAGCCCCAGCATTTT. Encoded protein: CASSLRNAGDQPQHF.

CDR3 loop: CASSPTGGGGQPQHF. The DNA for the CDR3 is TGTGCCAGCAGTCCGACAGGGGGCGGGGGTCAGCCCCAGCATTTT. This sequence joins TRBV28 and TRBJ1-5, with 10 bases identical to TRBD1. Trimming removed 5 bases from V and 6 bases from J; junction bases left unmatched: 7. The CDR3 is made up of 15 amino acids. CDR1 is MDHEN, CDR2 SYDVKM, per germline.